The 27 T cell receptor beta chains reported below all come from one sample, sequenced in a study of blood T cell repertoires in COVID-19. Assay: immunoSEQ multiplex PCR; the TCRdb copy retains only in-frame clones and omits some. This sample has around 93,000 clones; roughly 88% occur once, and the top ten carry approximately 12%. Specimen: peripheral blood. The receptors come from a man aged 80 or over with acute or convalescent COVID-19.

With respect to this clone: An end of the junction differs from the germline gene, which may be a read error. The V call is TRBV19, the J call TRBJ1-5; D might be TRBD1 (5 bases). Looked up from germline, CDR1 is LNHDA and CDR2 is SQIVND (reference sequence). The CDR3 has 16 residues. The CDR3 region has the DNA TGTGCCAGTAGTATACCAAGCACCAGGGCGGTTCAGGCCCAGCATTTT. This encodes CASSIPSTRAVQAQHF.

This clone was seen a single time. V gene TRBV11-2 combines with J gene TRBJ2-6, with D perhaps matching TRBD2 (6 bases). CDR3 length: 13 residues. CDR1 and CDR2 from the germline V gene are SGHAT and FQNNGV. The V gene lost 10 bases and the J gene lost 0 bases, with 7 bases spanning the gap. The DNA for the CDR3 is TGTGCCACCGGGAGCTCTGGGGCCAACGTCCTGACTTTC. Translating it yields CATGSSGANVLTF.

The chain combines TRBV19 with TRBJ1-1; 7 nucleotides align to TRBD1. The CDR3 spans 14 residues. V lost 5 bases and J lost 2; bases outside the gene matches: 5. Germline loops: CDR1 LNHDA, CDR2 SQIVND (reference sequence). The CDR3 region is CASSQGQVNTEAFF. As DNA, the CDR3 is TGTGCCAGTAGTCAAGGACAGGTAAACACTGAAGCTTTCTTT.

This clone was counted once. Here the CDR3 DNA reads TGTGCCAGCAGCTTCGGGAGACAAGAGACCCAGTACTTC. Translated: CASSFGRQETQYF. This chain joins TRBV11-1 and TRBJ2-5; D possibly corresponds to TRBD2 (6 bases). The V and J ends lost 3 bases and 2 bases respectively, with 7 bases between them. CDR3 length: 13 residues. Germline loops: CDR1 SGHAT, CDR2 FQDESV (reference sequence).

The sample holds one count of this clone. The chain recombines TRBV5-6 with TRBJ1-4; TRBD1 aligns across 7 bases. With V trimmed by 0 bases and J by 8 bases, 7 bases remained unmatched. CDR3 size: 15 residues. The germline CDR1 and CDR2 sequences are SGHDT and YYEEEE. Written as DNA, the CDR3 is TGTGCCAGCAGCTTGGAGGGGGCCAGTTGGGAAAAACTGTTTTTT. Residues: CASSLEGASWEKLFF.

The chain links TRBV14 to TRBJ2-2; maybe TRBD2 (5 bases). Trimming left V 6 bases short and J 6 bases short, with 11 bases between. CDR1 is SGHDN, CDR2 FVKESK, per germline. The CDR3 runs to 13 residues. CDR3 nucleotide sequence: TGTGCCAGCAGATGGGGTAGCGCCGGGGAGCTGTTTTTT. Amino acids: CASRWGSAGELFF.

This sequence joins TRBV5-1 and TRBJ2-5; 9 nucleotides match TRBD1. In germline, CDR1 is SGHRS, CDR2 YFSETQ. The CDR3 length is 15 residues. V shed 3 bases, J shed 5 bases, and the junction held 8 bases outside the gene matches. CDR3 in amino acids: CASSSDRGSEETQYF. As DNA, the CDR3 is TGCGCCAGCAGCTCTGACAGGGGGTCCGAGGAGACCCAGTACTTC.

With respect to this clone: One junction end disagrees with the germline gene, perhaps due to a read error. The V gene is TRBV30, the J gene TRBJ2-1; 8 positions agree with TRBD1. The length of the CDR3 is 13 residues. Germline V gene sequence: CDR1 GTSNPN, CDR2 SVGIG (reference sequence). The CDR3 is CAWSVQGGQGLIF. The CDR3 nucleotides read TGTGCCTGGAGTGTACAAGGAGGACAGGGTTTAATCTTC.

This clone was recorded only once. V and J are TRBV12-5 and TRBJ1-1; D might be TRBD1 (5 bases). The CDR3 loop spans 19 amino acids. Deletions cut 0 bases from V and 0 bases from J, with 20 bases between. CDR1 LGHNT and CDR2 FRNRAP come from the germline V gene. Here the CDR3 DNA reads TGTGCTAGTGGTTTGGTACGCCTACAGGCTACGACTTTGAACACTGAAGCTTTCTTT. Translating it yields CASGLVRLQATTLNTEAFF. Looking up the rest from reference TRBV12-5 and TRBJ1-1 gives the full variable domain: DARVTQTPRHKVTEMGQEVTMRCQPILGHNTVFWYRQTMMQGLELLAYFRNRAPLDDSGMPKDRFSAEMPDATLATLKIQPSEPRDSAVYFCASGLVRLQATTLNTEAFFGQGTRLTVV.

CDR3 region: CASSRDTLGEQYF. The CDR3 region has the DNA TGTGCCAGCAGTAGGGACACCCTGGGGGAGCAGTACTTC. The rearrangement joins TRBV5-4 to TRBJ2-7; a weak D match, TRBD1 (6 bases). Germline V lookup: CDR1 SGHNT, CDR2 YYREEE (reference sequence). V was shortened by 5 bases and J by 7 bases, with 16 bases between the two germline ends. The CDR3 totals 13 residues.

The CDR3 loop is CASSPLGQWYTEAFF. The CDR3, as DNA: TGTGCCAGCAGCCCACTGGGACAATGGTACACTGAAGCTTTCTTT. The chain has TRBV6-5 and TRBJ1-1; D might be TRBD1 (6 bases). The germline V and J ends were trimmed by 6 bases and 3 bases, with 17 bases remaining between them. CDR1 is MNHEY and CDR2 is SVGAGI in the germline V gene. The CDR3 is 15 amino acids.

The rearrangement links TRBV19 to TRBJ1-5; TRBD1 matches at 9 bases. V was pared by 0 bases and J by 7 bases, with 10 bases of the junction left unmatched. The CDR3 runs 17 residues. Germline V gives CDR1 LNHDA, CDR2 SQIVND (reference sequence). CDR3 sequence (DNA): TGTGCCAGTAGTATAGACCGCGGACAGGGGTTATGGCAGCCCCAGCATTTT. Its translation: CASSIDRGQGLWQPQHF.

The V and J genes are TRBV25-1 and TRBJ2-3; 8 nucleotides agree with TRBD2. The germline gives CDR1 MGHDK, CDR2 SYGVNS. The V gene end was trimmed by 2 bases and the J gene end by 1 base; junction bases not matched to a gene: 5. This CDR3 spans 16 amino acids. The CDR3 sequence: CASSETPAGGTDTQYF. CDR3 bases: TGTGCCAGCAGTGAAACCCCAGCGGGAGGCACAGATACGCAGTATTTT.

This chain links TRBV3-1 (or the pseudogene TRBV3-2) with TRBJ1-6; TRBD1 matches at 7 bases. CDR1 LGHDT and CDR2 YNNKEL come from the germline V gene (reference sequence). The CDR3 runs to 15 residues. V lost 1 base, J lost 10 bases, and 7 bases stayed unmatched. Here the CDR3 reads CASSQGTGLSSPLHF. The CDR3 region has the DNA TGTGCCAGCAGCCAAGGGACAGGCCTGTCGTCACCCCTCCACTTT.

The gene calls are TRBV5-5 and TRBJ2-7; 7 nucleotides match TRBD1. The CDR3 spans 16 residues. Germline lookup yields CDR1 SGHKS and CDR2 YYEKEE (reference sequence). Trimming cost V 0 bases and J 0 bases; bases outside gene matches: 6. CDR3 bases: TGTGCCAGCAGCTTGGAGGTGGGGACAGCCTCCTACGAGCAGTACTTC. It yields the protein CASSLEVGTASYEQYF. The whole variable domain, filled in from reference TRBV5-5 and TRBJ2-7, reads DAGVTQSPTHLIKTRGQQVTLRCSPISGHKSVSWYQQVLGQGPQFIFQYYEKEERGRGNFPDRFSARQFPNYSSELNVNALLLGDSALYLCASSLEVGTASYEQYFGPGTRLTVT.

The chain has TRBV6-5 and TRBJ2-3, with D unclear. Looked up from germline, CDR1 is MNHEY and CDR2 is SVGAGI. The CDR3 contains 12 residues. V was clipped by 6 bases and J by 0 bases, with 4 bases between them. The CDR3 DNA follows: TGTGCCAGCAGCTCTAGCACAGATACGCAGTATTTT. Translation gives CASSSSTDTQYF.

The chain carries TRBV29-1 and TRBJ2-5; D is possibly TRBD1 (5 bases). Per the germline V gene, CDR1 is SQVTM and CDR2 is ANQGSEA. The CDR3 consists of 13 residues. With 7 bases removed from V and 0 bases from J, the gap between germline ends came to 12 bases. The CDR3 loop reads CSAIKGYQETQYF. CDR3 sequence (DNA): TGCAGCGCAATCAAGGGGTACCAAGAGACCCAGTACTTC.

The DNA for the CDR3 is TGTGCCAGCAGCCTGGGGCTTGGCTATGGCTACACCTTC. This translates into CASSLGLGYGYTF. The V gene is TRBV14, the J gene TRBJ1-2; tentatively, D is TRBD1 (5 bases). V lost 4 bases and J 4 bases, leaving 10 bases between the germline ends. CDR1 and CDR2 from the germline V gene are SGHDN and FVKESK. The CDR3 runs 13 residues.

The rearrangement uses TRBV13 and TRBJ1-3; the match to TRBD1 covers 7 bases. The CDR3 consists of 17 residues. Looked up from germline, CDR1 is PRHDT and CDR2 is FYEKMQ (reference sequence). V was pared by 5 bases and J by 0 bases, with 10 bases of the junction left unmatched. The CDR3 coding sequence is TGTGCCAGCAGCCCCCGGGACAGAGTCCGCTCTGGAAACACCATATATTTT. Its protein product is CASSPRDRVRSGNTIYF.

V is TRBV19 and J is TRBJ2-1, with 16 bases fitting TRBD2. Germline V gives CDR1 LNHDA, CDR2 SQIVND (reference sequence). The CDR3 extends over 17 amino acids. J gave up 7 bases and V 5 bases, and 8 bases lay outside the gene matches. CDR3 DNA sequence: TGTGCCAGTAGTCGCGGGACTAGCGGGGGGGCCACGAATGAGCAGTTCTTC. It is translated as CASSRGTSGGATNEQFF.

This sequence joins TRBV6-5 and TRBJ1-4, with D perhaps TRBD1 (5 bases). Trimming pared 7 bases from V and 8 bases from J, leaving 20 bases between. This CDR3 has 15 amino acids. CDR1 is MNHEY and CDR2 is SVGAGI in the germline V gene. The CDR3 coding sequence is TGTGCCAGCACCTCCTCGGGGGGGGATCGAGAAAAACTGTTTTTT. This gives the protein CASTSSGGDREKLFF.

This rearrangement joins TRBV5-4 to TRBJ2-7; D remains unclear. With 4 bases removed from V and 2 bases from J, the gap between germline ends came to 16 bases. Per germline, CDR1 SGHNT and CDR2 YYREEE (reference sequence). The CDR3 sequence is 15 residues long. In DNA form, the CDR3 reads TGTGCCAGCAGCACCAAGGCAGACTCGACCTACGAGCAGTACTTC. As protein: CASSTKADSTYEQYF.

This clone was counted a few times. V gene TRBV7-3 combines with J gene TRBJ1-1, with D uncertain. Deletions cut 5 bases from V and 2 bases from J, with 9 bases between. CDR1 and CDR2 (germline): SGHTA, FQGTGA. The CDR3 runs to 13 residues. CDR3 DNA: TGTGCCAGCAGCCCCACAAGAAACACTGAAGCTTTCTTT. The encoded protein is CASSPTRNTEAFF.

This sequence joins TRBV5-1 and TRBJ1-4, with D unclear. V was shortened by 5 bases and J by 0 bases, with 8 bases between the two germline ends. CDR3 length: 14 amino acids. Germline CDR1 SGHRS, CDR2 YFSETQ. CDR3 in DNA: TGCGCCAGCAGTTCAGGTTCAACTAATGAAAAACTGTTTTTT. As protein: CASSSGSTNEKLFF.

The V call is TRBV5-5, the J call TRBJ2-7; 9 positions match TRBD2. V shed 1 base, J shed 0 bases, and the junction held 2 bases outside the gene matches. This CDR3 is 15 amino acids long. Germline values: CDR1 SGHKS, CDR2 YYEKEE (reference sequence). This CDR3 reads CASSLTSGRSYEQYF. The CDR3 DNA is TGTGCCAGCAGCTTGACTAGCGGGCGCTCCTACGAGCAGTACTTC.

This clone has just one count. This chain connects TRBV19 to TRBJ1-1, with D possibly being TRBD1 (6 bases). Between the trimmed V and J ends, which lost 6 bases and 0 bases, there was a span of 14 bases. CDR1 is LNHDA, CDR2 SQIVND, per germline (reference sequence). The CDR3 extends over 15 amino acids. The CDR3 DNA reads TGTGCCAGTAGCCATGGGACATCCATGAACACTGAAGCTTTCTTT. It codes for CASSHGTSMNTEAFF.

V gene TRBV11-3 combines with J gene TRBJ1-1; D not resolved. This CDR3 spans 13 amino acids. Germline CDR1 and CDR2: SGHNT and YENEEA. V lost 3 bases and J 4 bases, leaving 9 bases between the germline ends. The CDR3 sequence is CASSFSSSTEAFF. The CDR3 region has the DNA TGTGCCAGCAGCTTCAGTTCGTCCACTGAAGCTTTCTTT.